The clone carrying this T cell receptor (beta chain) was seen a few times. Other DNA sequences of this sample code for an identical CDR3. This CDR3 is built from 12 residues. From germline, CDR1 is SEHNR and CDR2 FQNEAQ (reference sequence). Trimming cost V 1 base and J 1 base, with 2 bases left between them. TCRdb keeps only in-frame clones here, not all; method: immunoSEQ multiplex PCR. The data show approximately 120,000 clones, less than 90% seen once. The data were taken from a study of control samples from healthy donors and cancer patients. The receptor's source is a man in his late teens or twenties in good health. V gene TRBV7-9 combines with J gene TRBJ2-7; D ambiguous. The sequencing sample was made of blood. As DNA, the CDR3 is TGTGCCAGCAGCTTAGGGTCCTACGAGCAGTACTTC. This translates into CASSLGSYEQYF.